This T cell receptor beta chain was identified during a study of beta chain features in type 1 diabetes. Expressed TCRB transcripts were sequenced because the isolated RNA had all been reverse transcribed beforehand. The protocol was immunoSEQ multiplex PCR, while the TCRdb copy is restricted to in-frame clones and leaves out a portion. The sample carries almost 350,000 clones, roughly 8% recorded once. The sequenced sample consisted of central memory CD4+ T cells from blood. The sequence came from a woman aged 18-29 years in good health.

The CDR3 bases are TGCAGCACCCGAGGGCTAGCGGGAGGAGATACGCAGTATTTT. Amino acid sequence: CSTRGLAGGDTQYF. The chain links TRBV29-1 to TRBJ2-3, with TRBD2 identical over 11 bases. Germline V lookup: CDR1 SQVTM, CDR2 ANQGSEA. Trimming removed 8 bases from V and 5 bases from J; junction bases left unmatched: 9. This CDR3 region has 14 residues.